This entry concerns a single T cell receptor (beta chain). What it binds is not known. Scientists ran DNA taken from cultured CD4+ T cells through the Oncomine TCR Beta short-read assay for sequencing. TCRdb itself ran the PCR reads through MiXCR, one entry per CDR3 protein. The sample has 17,000 or so distinct CDR3 sequences; roughly half are singletons. This entry comes from a study of vaccination and CD4 T cells after COVID-19. Findings of the study overall: Recorded median SARS-CoV-2-reactive clonotype numbers increased from about 20 to 38 without reaching significance.

V lost 4 bases, J lost 6 bases, and 9 bases lay in between. From germline, CDR1 is MNHEY and CDR2 SVGEGT. The CDR3 runs 12 residues. Treatment specified: approximately 9-day PBMC culture with coronavirus spike peptide pools or control peptides (ViraFEST assay). The chain links TRBV6-2 or TRBV6-3 to TRBJ1-1, with D possibly being TRBD1 (6 bases). The TCR comes from a human donor who had recovered from COVID-19. The sequencing here drew on CD4+ T cells from blood, cultured in vitro, taken before SARS-CoV-2 vaccination. Written as DNA, the CDR3 is TGTGCCAGCAGTTCCACAGGGTCTGAAGCTTTCTTT. Protein product: CASSSTGSEAFF.